Below are 11 T cell receptor beta chains sequenced from a single sample in a study of monozygotic twins with inflammatory bowel disease. TCRdb reprocessed the 5' RACE reads, keeping one entry per CDR3 protein, no DNA. This sample contains around 380,000 distinct CDR3 sequences. Sequenced sample: blood. The receptors shown here come from a human donor with ulcerative colitis or Crohn's disease, or a healthy co-twin of an affected twin (not recorded which).

The chain carries TRBV11-1 and TRBJ2-5; with no DNA, the TCRdb D assignment of TRBD1 cannot be verified. The CDR3 is made up of 14 amino acids. Germline lookup yields CDR1 SGHAT and CDR2 FQDESV (reference sequence). CDR3 residues: CASSLQQGEETQYF.

The chain couples TRBV29-1 to TRBJ2-7; as DNA is missing, the TRBD2 call by TCRdb cannot be tested. The germline gives CDR1 SQVTM, CDR2 ANQGSEA. This CDR3 region has 15 residues. The CDR3 sequence is CSVGTGLAGGGEQYF.

V is TRBV20-1 and J is TRBJ2-1; no DNA is available, so the TRBD1 call from TCRdb remains unchecked. CDR3 size: 15 residues. Germline assignment: CDR1 DFQATT and CDR2 SNEGSKA (reference sequence). CDR3 in amino acids: CSASPPGGGHNEQFF.

The chain is built from TRBV25-1 and TRBJ2-2; no DNA is available, so the TRBD1 call from TCRdb remains unchecked. The CDR3 has 14 amino acids. Germline values: CDR1 MGHDK, CDR2 SYGVNS. The CDR3 here is CASSGPTVTGELFF.

This chain joins TRBV4-2 and TRBJ2-2; lacking DNA, the TRBD1 call made by TCRdb goes unchecked. This CDR3 has 19 residues. Germline assignment: CDR1 LGHNA and CDR2 YNFKEQ. The CDR3 is CASSPSRQGGSRNTGELFF.

The rearrangement joins TRBV6-1 to TRBJ1-2; as DNA is missing, the TRBD1 call by TCRdb cannot be tested. The CDR3 contains 16 residues. In germline, CDR1 is MNHNS, CDR2 SASEGT. CDR3 sequence reads: CASSEWMTGQYYGYTF.

The chain couples TRBV7-2 to TRBJ2-7; TCRdb selects TRBD2, and the lack of DNA leaves this call unchecked. The CDR3 contains 16 residues. CDR1 and CDR2 from the germline V gene are SGHTA and FQGNSA. CDR3 sequence reads: CASSPSVWESSYEQYF.

V and J are TRBV2 and TRBJ2-5; no DNA is available, so the TRBD1 call from TCRdb remains unchecked. The length of the CDR3 is 15 residues. Per the germline V gene, CDR1 is SNHLY and CDR2 is FYNNEI. The CDR3 loop is CASSATGGEGETQYF.

The chain uses TRBV30 and TRBJ1-5; the TCRdb call, TRBD1, lacks DNA for checking. From germline, CDR1 is GTSNPN and CDR2 SVGIG (reference sequence). The CDR3 is 15 amino acids. The CDR3 is CAWRGGGHQNQPQHF.

This rearrangement joins TRBV7-2 to TRBJ1-6. CDR1 and CDR2 (germline): SGHTA, FQGNSA. This CDR3 is built from 13 residues. This chain's CDR3 is CASRNGYNSPLHF.

This chain uses TRBV11-2 with TRBJ2-1; TCRdb's D call, TRBD2, is unchecked because there is no DNA. This CDR3 contains 15 residues. Germline assignment: CDR1 SGHAT and CDR2 FQNNGV. Here the CDR3 reads CASSFLAGGSNEQFF.